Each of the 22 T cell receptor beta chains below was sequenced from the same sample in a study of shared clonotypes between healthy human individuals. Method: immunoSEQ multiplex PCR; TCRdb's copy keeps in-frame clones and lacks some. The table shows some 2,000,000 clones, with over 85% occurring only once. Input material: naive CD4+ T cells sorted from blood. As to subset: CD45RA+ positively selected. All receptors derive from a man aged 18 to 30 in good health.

In DNA, the CDR3 is TGTGCCAGCAGGCTAGACACCAATGAGCAGTTCTTC. It encodes CASRLDTNEQFF. V gene TRBV7-9 combines with J gene TRBJ2-1; D unresolved. This CDR3 region has 12 residues. Deletions cut 6 bases from V and 6 bases from J, with 9 bases between. CDR1 and CDR2 (germline): SEHNR, FQNEAQ (reference sequence).

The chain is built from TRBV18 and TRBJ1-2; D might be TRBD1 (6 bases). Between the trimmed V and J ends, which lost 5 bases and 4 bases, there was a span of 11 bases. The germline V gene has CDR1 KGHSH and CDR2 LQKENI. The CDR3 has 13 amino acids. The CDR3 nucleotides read TGTGCCAGCTCAGCCGGACAGTCCTATGGCTACACCTTC. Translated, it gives CASSAGQSYGYTF.

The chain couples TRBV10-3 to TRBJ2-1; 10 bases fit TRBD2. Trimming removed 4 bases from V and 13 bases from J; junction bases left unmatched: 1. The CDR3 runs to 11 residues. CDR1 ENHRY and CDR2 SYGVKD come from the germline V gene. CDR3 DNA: TGTGCCATCAGTGCTAGCGGGGGCCAGTTCTTC. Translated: CAISASGGQFF.

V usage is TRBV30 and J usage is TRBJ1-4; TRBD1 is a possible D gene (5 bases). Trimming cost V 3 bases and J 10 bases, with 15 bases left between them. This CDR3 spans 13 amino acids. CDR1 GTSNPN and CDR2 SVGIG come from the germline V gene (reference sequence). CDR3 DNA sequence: TGTGCCTGGAGCGGTTTTGGGGGGGGAAAACTGTTTTTT. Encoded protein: CAWSGFGGGKLFF. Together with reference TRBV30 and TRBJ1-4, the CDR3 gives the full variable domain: SQTIHQWPATLVQPVGSPLSLECTVEGTSNPNLYWYRQAAGRGLQLLFYSVGIGQISSEVPQNLSASRPQDRQFILSSKKLLLSDSGFYLCAWSGFGGGKLFFGSGTQLSVL.

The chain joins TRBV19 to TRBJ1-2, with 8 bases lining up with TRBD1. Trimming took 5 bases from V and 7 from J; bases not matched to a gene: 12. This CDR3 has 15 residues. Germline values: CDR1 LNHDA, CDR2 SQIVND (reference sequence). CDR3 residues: CASSPQGQARSGYTF. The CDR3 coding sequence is TGTGCCAGTAGTCCCCAGGGACAGGCGAGAAGTGGCTACACCTTC.

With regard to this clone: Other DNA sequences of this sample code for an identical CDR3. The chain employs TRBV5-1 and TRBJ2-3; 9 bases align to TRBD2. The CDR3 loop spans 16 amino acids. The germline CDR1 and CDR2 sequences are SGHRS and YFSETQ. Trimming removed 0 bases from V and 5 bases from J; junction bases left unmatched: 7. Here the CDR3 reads CASSLEGGRAGDTQYF. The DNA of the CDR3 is TGCGCCAGCAGCTTGGAGGGCGGGAGGGCCGGAGATACGCAGTATTTT.

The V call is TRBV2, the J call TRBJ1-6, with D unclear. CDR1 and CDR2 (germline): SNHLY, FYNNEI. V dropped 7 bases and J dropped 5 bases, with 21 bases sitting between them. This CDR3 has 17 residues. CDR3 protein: CASTEGALLRDNSPLHF. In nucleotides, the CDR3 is TGTGCCAGCACCGAGGGCGCACTTCTACGCGATAATTCACCCCTCCACTTT.

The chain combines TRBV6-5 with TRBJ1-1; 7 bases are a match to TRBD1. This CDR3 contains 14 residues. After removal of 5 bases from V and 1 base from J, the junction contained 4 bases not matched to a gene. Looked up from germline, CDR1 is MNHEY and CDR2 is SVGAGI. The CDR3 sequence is CASSTGVGNTEAFF. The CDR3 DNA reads TGTGCCAGCAGTACAGGGGTGGGGAACACTGAAGCTTTCTTT.

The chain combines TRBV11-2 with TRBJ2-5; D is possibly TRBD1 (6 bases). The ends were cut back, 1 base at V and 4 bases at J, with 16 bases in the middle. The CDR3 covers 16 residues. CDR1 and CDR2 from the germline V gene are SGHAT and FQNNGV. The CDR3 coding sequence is TGTGCCAGCAGCTTAGCCCTTTTACAGGGACCAGAGACCCAGTACTTC. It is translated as CASSLALLQGPETQYF.

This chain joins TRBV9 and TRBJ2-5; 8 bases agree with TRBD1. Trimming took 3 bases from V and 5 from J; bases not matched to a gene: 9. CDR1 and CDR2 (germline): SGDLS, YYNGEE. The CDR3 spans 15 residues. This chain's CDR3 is CASSASDRARETQYF. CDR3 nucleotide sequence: TGTGCCAGCAGCGCATCGGACAGGGCGCGGGAGACCCAGTACTTC.

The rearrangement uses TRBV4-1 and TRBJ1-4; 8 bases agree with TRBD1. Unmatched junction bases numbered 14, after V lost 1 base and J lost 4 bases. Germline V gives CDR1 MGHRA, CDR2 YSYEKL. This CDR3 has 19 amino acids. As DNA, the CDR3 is TGCGCCAGCAGCCAAGTCATTCCAGGGGGCGCGGGTTATAATGAAAAACTGTTTTTT. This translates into CASSQVIPGGAGYNEKLFF.

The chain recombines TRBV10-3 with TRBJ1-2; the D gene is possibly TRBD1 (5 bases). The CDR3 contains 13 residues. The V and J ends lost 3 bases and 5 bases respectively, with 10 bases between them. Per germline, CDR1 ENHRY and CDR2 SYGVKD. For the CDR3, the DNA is TGTGCCATCAGTGACAGGGAGTGGTATGGCTACACCTTC. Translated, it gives CAISDREWYGYTF.

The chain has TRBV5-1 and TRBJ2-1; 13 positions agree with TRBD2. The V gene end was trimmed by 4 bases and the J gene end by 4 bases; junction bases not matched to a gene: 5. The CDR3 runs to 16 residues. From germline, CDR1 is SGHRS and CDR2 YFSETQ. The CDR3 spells CASSIGTSGEYNEQFF. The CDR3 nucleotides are TGCGCCAGCAGCATAGGGACTAGCGGGGAATACAATGAGCAGTTCTTC.

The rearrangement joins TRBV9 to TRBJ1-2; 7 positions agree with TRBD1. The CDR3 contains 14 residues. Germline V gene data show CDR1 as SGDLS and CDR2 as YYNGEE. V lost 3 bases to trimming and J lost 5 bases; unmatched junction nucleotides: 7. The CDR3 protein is CASSARQGIYGYTF. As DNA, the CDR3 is TGTGCCAGCAGCGCCAGACAGGGCATATATGGCTACACCTTC.

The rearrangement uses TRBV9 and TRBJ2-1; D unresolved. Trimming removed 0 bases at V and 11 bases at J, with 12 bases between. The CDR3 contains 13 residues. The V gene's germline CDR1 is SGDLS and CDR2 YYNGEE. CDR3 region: CASSVESTAKQFF. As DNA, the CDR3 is TGTGCCAGCAGCGTAGAGAGCACGGCTAAGCAGTTCTTC. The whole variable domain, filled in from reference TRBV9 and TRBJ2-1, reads DSGVTQTPKHLITATGQRVTLRCSPRSGDLSVYWYQQSLDQGLQFLIQYYNGEERAKGNILERFSAQQFPDLHSELNLSSLELGDSALYFCASSVESTAKQFFGPGTRLTVL.

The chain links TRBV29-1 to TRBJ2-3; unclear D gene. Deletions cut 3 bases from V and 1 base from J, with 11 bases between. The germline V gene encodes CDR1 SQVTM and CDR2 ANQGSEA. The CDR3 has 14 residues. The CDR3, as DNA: TGCAGCGTTGACTGGGGTAGGGGCACAGATACGCAGTATTTT. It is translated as CSVDWGRGTDTQYF.

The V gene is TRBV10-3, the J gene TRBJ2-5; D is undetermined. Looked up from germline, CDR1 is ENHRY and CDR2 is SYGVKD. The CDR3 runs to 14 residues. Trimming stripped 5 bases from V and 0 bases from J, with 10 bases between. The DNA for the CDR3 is TGTGCCATCAGTTATAGCACGGACCAAGAGACCCAGTACTTC. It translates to CAISYSTDQETQYF.

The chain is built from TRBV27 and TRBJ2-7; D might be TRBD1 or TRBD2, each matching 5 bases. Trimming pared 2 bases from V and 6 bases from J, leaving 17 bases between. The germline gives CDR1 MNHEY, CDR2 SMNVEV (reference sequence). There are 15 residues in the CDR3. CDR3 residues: CASSLAGTPMGEQYF. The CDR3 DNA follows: TGTGCCAGCAGTTTAGCAGGGACCCCAATGGGCGAGCAGTACTTC.

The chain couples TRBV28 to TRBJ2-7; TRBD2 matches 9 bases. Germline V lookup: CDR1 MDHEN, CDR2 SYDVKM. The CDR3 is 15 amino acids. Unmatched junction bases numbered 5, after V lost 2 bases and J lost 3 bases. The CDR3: CASSLAVAGVYEQYF. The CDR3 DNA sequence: TGTGCCAGCAGTTTAGCGGTAGCGGGGGTCTACGAGCAGTACTTC.

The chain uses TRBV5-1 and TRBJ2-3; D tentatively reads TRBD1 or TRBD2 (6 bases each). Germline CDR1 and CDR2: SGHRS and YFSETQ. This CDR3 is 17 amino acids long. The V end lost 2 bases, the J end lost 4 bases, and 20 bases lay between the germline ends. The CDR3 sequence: CASSLRRTRGAADTQYF. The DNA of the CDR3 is TGCGCCAGCAGCTTACGGCGGACAAGGGGGGCGGCAGATACGCAGTATTTT.

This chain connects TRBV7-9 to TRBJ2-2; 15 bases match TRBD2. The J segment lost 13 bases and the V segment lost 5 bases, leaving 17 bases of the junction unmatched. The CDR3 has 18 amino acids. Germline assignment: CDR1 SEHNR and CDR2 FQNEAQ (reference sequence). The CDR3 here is CASSRKKVSGLAGGWLFF. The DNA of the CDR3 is TGTGCCAGCAGCCGCAAAAAAGTGTCGGGACTAGCGGGAGGATGGCTGTTTTTT.

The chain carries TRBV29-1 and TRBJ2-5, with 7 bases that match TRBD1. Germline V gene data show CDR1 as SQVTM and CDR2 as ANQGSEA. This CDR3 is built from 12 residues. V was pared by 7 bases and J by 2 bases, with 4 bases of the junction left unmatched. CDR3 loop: CSARQGQETQYF. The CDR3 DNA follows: TGCAGCGCCAGACAGGGACAAGAGACCCAGTACTTC.